This TCR beta chain was observed in a study of T cell clones after liver transplantation. As for the study in general: Draws occurred before transplant, before withdrawal, and after complete or failed withdrawal.

Clones were sequenced by immunoSEQ multiplex PCR, and TCRdb holds only the in-frame ones, with some missing. The sample includes approximately 70,000 clones, roughly 84% seen only once; the top ten take 2% to 2.5%. The ends were cut back, 5 bases at V and 12 bases at J, with 22 bases in the middle. The CDR3 consists of 14 residues. Germline V gene data show CDR1 as SGHTA and CDR2 as FQGNSA. This clonotype originated in a human patient who received a liver transplant. T cells may partly derive from the graft donor. The chain links TRBV7-2 to TRBJ1-2; D is unclear. Sequenced material: CD4+ T cells from blood, taken less than 50 months after liver transplant. CDR3 DNA: TGTGCCAGCAGCCCCCAGACCGTTAGTGCGTTCCACACCTTC. This translates into CASSPQTVSAFHTF.